This paragraph reports one TCR beta chain. The data belong to a study of blood T cell repertoires in COVID-19. Study at large: Samples taken during acute and convalescent COVID-19 were collected in the United States, Italy and Spain. T cells, B-cell-depleted T cells, or PBMCs provided the cDNA or gDNA that served as material.

In the original analysis: Reference gene primer amplification in the assay estimated nucleated cell counts. Assay used: immunoSEQ multiplex PCR; TCRdb lists only in-frame clones, some missing. For V, J and clone size, that table is used; D and trimming come from the DNA. The repertoire has under 200,000 clones, roughly 84% of them found once; the top ten carry roughly 7%. Trimming took off 5 bases at V and 5 bases at J, with 10 bases between the two ends. CDR3 length: 14 residues. Germline V lookup: CDR1 MNHEY, CDR2 SMNVEV (reference sequence). This receptor was obtained from a man between 45 and 60 years old with active or convalescent COVID-19. The chain couples TRBV27 to TRBJ1-6; D unresolved. The specimen was peripheral blood. CDR3 sequence (DNA): TGTGCCAGCAGTCAGGACGGGAATAATTCACCCCTCCACTTT. It codes for CASSQDGNNSPLHF.